The 23 T cell receptor beta chains below come from one sample, sequenced in a study of post-analysis software for immune sequencing data. Whole-study results and caveats: Five TRBV segments (TRBV5-6, TRBV5-1 and TRBV20-1 among them) occurred more frequently in patients than in controls.

These receptors have no identified antigens. Unique-molecular-identifier-tagged TCR beta cDNA libraries were used. TCRdb re-called the PCR reads through MiXCR, storing one row per CDR3 protein. The table lists a few hundred thousand distinct CDR3 sequences, about a third of them singletons. The sample was blood. The receptors derive from a girl between 5 and 17 years old with multiple sclerosis.

The V call is TRBV27, the J call TRBJ1-5; D unclear. The CDR3 contains 12 residues. Trimming took 4 bases from V and 7 from J, leaving 8 bases between them. Germline CDR1 is MNHEY and CDR2 is SMNVEV (reference sequence). CDR3 loop: CASSSPGQPQHF. The CDR3 nucleotides read TGTGCCAGCAGTTCCCCCGGCCAGCCCCAGCATTTT.

The CDR3 is CASSYVLAGGYEQYF. The CDR3 DNA reads as TGTGCCAGCAGTTATGTTCTAGCGGGGGGCTACGAGCAGTACTTC. This chain uses TRBV6-5 with TRBJ2-7; 11 bases align to TRBD2. CDR1 is MNHEY, CDR2 SVGAGI, per germline. The CDR3 is made up of 15 amino acids. V lost 3 bases to trimming and J lost 3 bases; unmatched junction nucleotides: 4.

The chain has TRBV6-2 or TRBV6-3 and TRBJ2-5, with D hard to call. TRBJ2-7 explains the end of the DNA better; the J call may be wrong. CDR3 size: 13 residues. Germline V gives CDR1 MNHEY, CDR2 SVGEGT. The CDR3 protein is CASSPPLGTEQYF. As DNA, the CDR3 is TGTGCCAGCAGTCCGCCTTTGGGTACCGAGCAGTACTTC.

This clonotype occurred many times. V is TRBV12-3 or TRBV12-4 and J is TRBJ2-1; tentative D call: TRBD2 (7 bases). The CDR3 sequence is 14 residues long. V shed 0 bases and J shed 8 bases, with 11 bases lying between them. CDR3 region: CASSLAGGRYEQFF. DNA of the CDR3: TGTGCCAGCAGTTTAGCGGGGGGGCGATATGAGCAGTTCTTC.

This clonotype was counted only a few times. The rearrangement links TRBV20-1 to TRBJ1-2; TRBD1 is a possible D gene (5 bases). The V gene's germline CDR1 is DFQATT and CDR2 SNEGSKA (reference sequence). Between the trimmed V and J ends, which lost 2 bases and 2 bases, there was a span of 9 bases. CDR3 length equals 13 residues. The CDR3 nucleotides are TGCAGTGCTAGAAGGGACCTGAACTATGGCTACACCTTC. This gives the protein CSARRDLNYGYTF.

The chain recombines TRBV5-1 with TRBJ2-2; no reliable D call. From germline, CDR1 is SGHRS and CDR2 YFSETQ. The length of the CDR3 is 14 residues. The germline V and J ends were trimmed by 3 bases and 5 bases, with 11 bases remaining between them. The CDR3 DNA follows: TGCGCCAGCAGCTCAGGTGGCGGAACCGGGGAGCTGTTTTTT. This codes for CASSSGGGTGELFF. The full variable domain, its missing parts supplied by reference TRBV5-1 and TRBJ2-2, is KAGVTQTPRYLIKTRGQQVTLSCSPISGHRSVSWYQQTPGQGLQFLFEYFSETQRNKGNFPGRFSGRQFSNSRSEMNVSTLELGDSALYLCASSSGGGTGELFFGEGSRLTVL.

The table lists this clonotype with many counts. DNA for the CDR3: TGTGCCAGCAGCTTGGGGGAGCAAGAGACCCAGTACTTC. Protein sequence: CASSLGEQETQYF. This chain joins TRBV5-6 and TRBJ2-5, with a weak D call TRBD2 (5 bases). Trimming took off 0 bases at V and 2 bases at J, with 5 bases between the two ends. There are 13 residues in the CDR3. Per the germline V gene, CDR1 is SGHDT and CDR2 is YYEEEE. The entire variable domain, with the rest obtained from reference TRBV5-6 and TRBJ2-5, is as follows: DAGVTQSPTHLIKTRGQQVTLRCSPKSGHDTVSWYQQALGQGPQFIFQYYEEEERQRGNFPDRFSGHQFPNYSSELNVNALLLGDSALYLCASSLGEQETQYFGPGTRLLVL.

This clonotype appeared a few times. The gene calls are TRBV7-9 and TRBJ2-7; 9 bases are a match to TRBD1. The CDR3 consists of 15 residues. Germline CDR1 SEHNR, CDR2 FQNEAQ (reference sequence). Germline trimming cut 5 bases from V and 2 bases from J; bases unmatched to any gene: 7. CDR3 sequence: CASSHPGTGTYEQYF. Here the CDR3 DNA reads TGTGCCAGCAGCCACCCCGGGACAGGGACCTACGAGCAGTACTTC.

The chain has TRBV29-1 and TRBJ1-2; D unresolved. The CDR3 contains 11 residues. V dropped 6 bases and J dropped 8 bases, with 13 bases sitting between them. Germline loops: CDR1 SQVTM, CDR2 ANQGSEA. In DNA, the CDR3 is TGCAGCGTGCGAGATGGGGAGGGCTACACCTTC. As protein: CSVRDGEGYTF.

This CDR3 is CSASLQNQETQYF. DNA for the CDR3: TGCAGTGCGAGTCTACAAAACCAAGAGACCCAGTACTTC. This chain uses TRBV20-1 with TRBJ2-4; D gene ambiguous. The J call may be faulty, since TRBJ2-5 better matches the DNA end. Germline CDR1 DFQATT, CDR2 SNEGSKA (reference sequence). The CDR3 consists of 13 residues.

There are a few counts of this clonotype. The V gene is TRBV4-1, the J gene TRBJ2-7; a weak D match, TRBD2 (6 bases). Trimming pared 4 bases from V and 1 base from J, leaving 14 bases between. The CDR3 is made up of 15 amino acids. Germline CDR1 and CDR2: MGHRA and YSYEKL. This chain's CDR3 is CASSLTPGTSYEQYF. The CDR3 coding sequence is TGCGCCAGCAGCCTCACACCCGGGACTTCCTACGAGCAGTACTTC.

In its sample, this clonotype was seen many times. J is TRBJ2-3 and V is TRBV20-1, with 11 bases that match TRBD2. Germline V gene lookup returns CDR1 DFQATT and CDR2 SNEGSKA (reference sequence). The CDR3 extends over 14 amino acids. The V gene end was trimmed by 2 bases and the J gene end by 5 bases; junction bases not matched to a gene: 3. Here the CDR3 reads CSARLAGGGDTQYF. In DNA, the CDR3 is TGCAGTGCTAGACTAGCGGGGGGAGGAGATACGCAGTATTTT.

CDR3 in amino acids: CASSLGHRDTTYEQYF. The DNA of the CDR3 is TGCGCCAGCAGCTTGGGGCACAGGGATACGACCTACGAGCAGTACTTC. The chain combines TRBV5-1 with TRBJ2-7; tentative D call: TRBD1 (6 bases). This CDR3 spans 16 amino acids. CDR1 is SGHRS and CDR2 is YFSETQ in the germline V gene. Trimming stripped 0 bases from V and 2 bases from J, with 15 bases between.

The rearrangement joins TRBV7-2 to TRBJ2-4; possibly TRBD1 for D (5 bases). The germline V gene encodes CDR1 SGHTA and CDR2 FQGNSA. The CDR3 spans 15 residues. V was shortened by 1 base and J by 1 base, with 8 bases between the two germline ends. In DNA form, the CDR3 reads TGTGCCAGCAGCTTAGTAAGGGGTGCCAAAAACATTCAGTACTTC. This sequence encodes CASSLVRGAKNIQYF.

The V call is TRBV2, the J call TRBJ2-7; perhaps D is TRBD1 or TRBD2 (5 bases each). Per germline, CDR1 SNHLY and CDR2 FYNNEI. The CDR3 runs to 14 residues. The V and J ends lost 10 bases and 2 bases respectively, with 18 bases between them. The CDR3: CATQLLRDAYEQYF. In DNA form, the CDR3 reads TGTGCCACCCAACTGCTTCGGGACGCCTACGAGCAGTACTTC.

This chain connects TRBV12-3 or TRBV12-4 to TRBJ2-1, with 8 positions matching TRBD2. This CDR3 is built from 15 residues. V shed 1 base and J 9 bases; nucleotides not matched to a gene: 8. The DNA of the CDR3 is TGTGCCAGCAGTTTAGGAAGCGGGGGTTGGGGTGAGCAGTTCTTC. It yields the protein CASSLGSGGWGEQFF.

Only a few counts were recorded for this clonotype. The rearrangement joins TRBV12-5 to TRBJ2-5, with TRBD1 matching over 11 bases. This CDR3 contains 16 residues. CDR1 LGHNT and CDR2 FRNRAP come from the germline V gene. The V gene end was trimmed by 3 bases and the J gene end by 2 bases; junction bases not matched to a gene: 5. CDR3 in DNA: TGTGCTAGTGGTTTCACCCGGGACAGGGGGCAAGAGACCCAGTACTTC. This gives the protein CASGFTRDRGQETQYF.

The chain uses TRBV12-3 or TRBV12-4 and TRBJ1-1; 7 bases match TRBD1. The CDR3 has 14 residues. J was trimmed by 1 base and V by 6 bases; bases with no gene match: 5. The CDR3 region has the DNA TGTGCCAGCAGGTCGACAGGGCGGAACACTGAAGCTTTCTTT. Its translation is CASRSTGRNTEAFF.

The genes are TRBV6-5 and TRBJ2-1; the D is unclear. V lost 2 bases and J lost 9, with 8 bases in between. Per the germline V gene, CDR1 is MNHEY and CDR2 is SVGAGI. This CDR3 contains 12 residues. The CDR3 nucleotides read TGTGCCAGCAGTTACGTGCTCGGTGAGCAGTTCTTC. It is translated as CASSYVLGEQFF.

This clonotype was detected a few times. V gene TRBV3-1 combines with J gene TRBJ2-5; D remains ambiguous. The germline V gene has CDR1 LGHDT and CDR2 YNNKEL (reference sequence). The CDR3 is 15 amino acids. Trimming cost V 1 base and J 1 base, with 10 bases left between them. CDR3 sequence reads: CASSQVTGVQETQYF. CDR3 in DNA: TGTGCCAGCAGCCAAGTTACGGGTGTCCAAGAGACCCAGTACTTC.

This clonotype was seen a single time. The chain links TRBV12-5 to TRBJ2-6, with TRBD1 as a possible D gene (6 bases). CDR3 size: 14 residues. The V and J ends lost 5 bases and 2 bases respectively, with 7 bases between them. Germline V gives CDR1 LGHNT, CDR2 FRNRAP. CDR3 in DNA: TGTGCTAGTGGTCCAGGGGCTGGGGCCAACGTCCTGACTTTC. Amino acids: CASGPGAGANVLTF. Drawing the rest from reference TRBV12-5 and TRBJ2-6, the complete variable domain is DARVTQTPRHKVTEMGQEVTMRCQPILGHNTVFWYRQTMMQGLELLAYFRNRAPLDDSGMPKDRFSAEMPDATLATLKIQPSEPRDSAVYFCASGPGAGANVLTFGAGSRLTVL.

V gene TRBV7-3 combines with J gene TRBJ1-6; D unclear. Germline CDR1 is SGHTA and CDR2 is FQGTGA. This CDR3 region has 14 residues. V shed 5 bases and J shed 7 bases, with 12 bases lying between them. This CDR3 is CASSIGGRNSPLHF. CDR3 coding DNA: TGTGCCAGCAGCATAGGAGGGAGGAATTCACCCCTCCACTTT.

A single count supports this clonotype. The chain couples TRBV20-1 to TRBJ2-5; no clear D. Between the trimmed V and J ends, which lost 5 bases and 0 bases, there was a span of 4 bases. Germline CDR1 reads DFQATT; CDR2 reads SNEGSKA (reference sequence). The CDR3 totals 11 residues. As DNA, the CDR3 is TGCAGTGCTGTAGACCAAGAGACCCAGTACTTC. Its translation is CSAVDQETQYF.